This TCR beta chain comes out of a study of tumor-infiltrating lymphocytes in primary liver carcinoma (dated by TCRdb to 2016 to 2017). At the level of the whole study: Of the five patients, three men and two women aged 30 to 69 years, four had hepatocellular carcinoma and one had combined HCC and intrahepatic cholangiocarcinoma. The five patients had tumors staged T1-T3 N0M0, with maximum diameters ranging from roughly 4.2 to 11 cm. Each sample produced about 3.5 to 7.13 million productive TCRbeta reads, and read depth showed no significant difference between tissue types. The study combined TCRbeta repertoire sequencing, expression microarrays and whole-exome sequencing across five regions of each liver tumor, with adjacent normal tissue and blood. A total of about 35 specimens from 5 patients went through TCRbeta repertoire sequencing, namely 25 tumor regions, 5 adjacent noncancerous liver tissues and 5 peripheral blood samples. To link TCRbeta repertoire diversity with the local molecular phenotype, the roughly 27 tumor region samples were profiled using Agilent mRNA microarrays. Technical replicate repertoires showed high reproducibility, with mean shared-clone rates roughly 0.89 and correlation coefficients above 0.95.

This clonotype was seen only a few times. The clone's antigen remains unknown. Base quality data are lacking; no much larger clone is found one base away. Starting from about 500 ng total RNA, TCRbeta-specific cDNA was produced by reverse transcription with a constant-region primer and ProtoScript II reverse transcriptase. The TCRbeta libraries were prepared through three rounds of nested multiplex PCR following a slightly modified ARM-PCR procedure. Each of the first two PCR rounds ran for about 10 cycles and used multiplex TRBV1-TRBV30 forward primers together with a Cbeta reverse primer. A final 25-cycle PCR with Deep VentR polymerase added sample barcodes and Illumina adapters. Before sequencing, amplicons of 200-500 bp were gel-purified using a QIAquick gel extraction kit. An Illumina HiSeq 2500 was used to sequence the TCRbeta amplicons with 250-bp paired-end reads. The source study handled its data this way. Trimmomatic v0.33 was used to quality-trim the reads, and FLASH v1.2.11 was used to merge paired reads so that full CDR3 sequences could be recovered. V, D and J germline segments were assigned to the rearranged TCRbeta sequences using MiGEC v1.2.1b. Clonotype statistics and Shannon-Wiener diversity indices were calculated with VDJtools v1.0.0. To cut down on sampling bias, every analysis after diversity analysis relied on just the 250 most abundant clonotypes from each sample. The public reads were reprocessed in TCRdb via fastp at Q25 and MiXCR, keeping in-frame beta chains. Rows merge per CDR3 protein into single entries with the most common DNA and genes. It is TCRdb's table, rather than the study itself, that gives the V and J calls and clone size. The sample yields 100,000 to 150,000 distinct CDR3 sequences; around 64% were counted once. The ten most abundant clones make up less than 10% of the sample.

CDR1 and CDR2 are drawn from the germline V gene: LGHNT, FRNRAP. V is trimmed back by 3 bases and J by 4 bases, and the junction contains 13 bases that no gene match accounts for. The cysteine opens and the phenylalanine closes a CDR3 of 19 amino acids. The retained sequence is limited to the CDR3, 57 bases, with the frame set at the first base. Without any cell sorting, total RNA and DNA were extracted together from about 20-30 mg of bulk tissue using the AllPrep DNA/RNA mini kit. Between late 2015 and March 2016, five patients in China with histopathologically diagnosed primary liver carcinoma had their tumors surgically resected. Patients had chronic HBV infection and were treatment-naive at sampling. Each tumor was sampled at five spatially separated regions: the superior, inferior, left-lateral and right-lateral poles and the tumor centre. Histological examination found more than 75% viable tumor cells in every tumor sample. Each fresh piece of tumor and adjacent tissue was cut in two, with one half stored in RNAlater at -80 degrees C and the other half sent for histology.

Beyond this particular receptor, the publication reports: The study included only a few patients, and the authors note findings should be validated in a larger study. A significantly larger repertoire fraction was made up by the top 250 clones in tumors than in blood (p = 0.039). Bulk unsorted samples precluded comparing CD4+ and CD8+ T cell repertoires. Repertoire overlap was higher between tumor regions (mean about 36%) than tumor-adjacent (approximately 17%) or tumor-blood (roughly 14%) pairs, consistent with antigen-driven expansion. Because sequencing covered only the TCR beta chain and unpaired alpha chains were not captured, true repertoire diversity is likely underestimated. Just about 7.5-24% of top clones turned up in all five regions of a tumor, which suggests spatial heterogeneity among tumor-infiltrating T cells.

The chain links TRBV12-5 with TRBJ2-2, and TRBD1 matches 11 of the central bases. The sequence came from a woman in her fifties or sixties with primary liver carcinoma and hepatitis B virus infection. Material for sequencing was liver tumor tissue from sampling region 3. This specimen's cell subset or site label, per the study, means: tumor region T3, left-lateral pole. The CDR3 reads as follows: CASGLPHIRGTGGTGELFF. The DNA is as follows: TGTGCTAGTGGTTTACCACACATTAGGGGGACAGGGGGCACCGGGGAGCTGTTTTTT.